This TCR beta chain came from a study of blood T cell repertoires in COVID-19. Study information: Sites across the United States, Italy and Spain contributed samples from acute and convalescent COVID-19. T cells, B-cell-depleted T cells, or PBMCs provided the cDNA or gDNA that served as material.

The table lists this clone with a few counts. Study processing details: Nucleated cell number was recorded as an estimate derived from reference gene primer amplification. The table came from immunoSEQ multiplex PCR; TCRdb's copy has only in-frame clones and leaves some out. V and J calls and clone size follow that table, whereas D and trimming were derived from the DNA. The sample lists some 700,000 clones; 85% to 90% were seen once. Sequencing was performed on peripheral blood. This TCR was recovered from a woman aged 18-29 years with acute or convalescent COVID-19.

For the CDR3, the DNA is TGCGCCAGCAGCCCCGGGGGGGCTTATAGCAATCAGCCCCAGCATTTT. Protein sequence: CASSPGGAYSNQPQHF. The chain uses TRBV5-1 and TRBJ1-5, with a possible D match to TRBD1 (6 bases). The germline V gene has CDR1 SGHRS and CDR2 YFSETQ. Trimming left V 4 bases short and J 0 bases short, with 14 bases between. CDR3 length: 16 residues.